The clone carrying this TCR beta chain showed up just once. Its target is unknown. In the PCR, 60 Vbeta and 13 Jbeta primers were used. Here immunoSEQ multiplex PCR was the method, and the copy in TCRdb shows in-frame clones only, minus some. The sample carries approximately 210,000 clones, roughly 80% recorded once. This sample was included in a study of cytomegalovirus exposure and HLA in healthy donors. Study outcomes and limitations: In a later analysis, across HLA loci, associated TCR counts were highest for DRB1, lowest for HLA-C.

V shed 0 bases, J shed 6 bases, and the junction held 8 bases outside the gene matches. The CDR3 has 15 residues. CDR1 is LNHDA and CDR2 is SQIVND in the germline V gene (reference sequence). This clonotype was sampled from a woman between 25 and 40 years old in good health and CMV-seropositive. The chain joins TRBV19 to TRBJ2-7, with 7 bases matching TRBD1. The sequencing sample was made of PBMCs. CDR3 DNA: TGTGCCAGTAGTATAGATGGACAGGCGATGCGCGAGCAGTACTTC. Protein product: CASSIDGQAMREQYF.